The sequence of this T cell receptor (beta chain) was determined in a study of control samples from healthy donors and cancer patients. Profiled with immunoSEQ multiplex PCR; TCRdb holds only in-frame clones, not every one. The sample yields fewer than 100,000 clones, roughly four fifths seen once. There are 15 residues in the CDR3. Germline-derived CDR1 and CDR2 are SGHDN and FVKESK. The V end was cut by 1 base, the J end by 2 bases, with 11 bases between. This sequence joins TRBV14 and TRBJ1-2, with D perhaps TRBD1 (6 bases). Source material: blood. The receptor was isolated from a woman aged 55-70 years in good health. In DNA form, the CDR3 reads TGTGCCAGCAGCCAAGGCACCCAGGGGAACTATGGCTACACCTTC. Encoded protein: CASSQGTQGNYGYTF.